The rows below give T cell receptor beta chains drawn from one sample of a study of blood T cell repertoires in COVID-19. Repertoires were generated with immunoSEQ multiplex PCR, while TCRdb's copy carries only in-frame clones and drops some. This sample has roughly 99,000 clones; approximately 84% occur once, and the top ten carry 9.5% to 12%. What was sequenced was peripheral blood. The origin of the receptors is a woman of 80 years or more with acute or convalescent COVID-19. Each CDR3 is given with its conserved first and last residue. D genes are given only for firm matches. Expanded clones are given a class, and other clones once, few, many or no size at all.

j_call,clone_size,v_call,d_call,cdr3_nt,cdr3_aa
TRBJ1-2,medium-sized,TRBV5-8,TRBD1,TGTGCCAGCAGCTTGGACAGGGGCGCGAACTATGGCTACACCTTC,CASSLDRGANYGYTF
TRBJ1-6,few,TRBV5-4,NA,TGTGCCAGCAGCTCAGATTACAGGCATTCACCCCTCCACTTT,CASSSDYRHSPLHF
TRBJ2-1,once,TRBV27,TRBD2,TGTGCCAGCAGTTTATGGGGCGGGGGAGGCAATGAGCAGTTCTTC,CASSLWGGGGNEQFF
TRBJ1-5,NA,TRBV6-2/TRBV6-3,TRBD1,TGTGCCAGCAGTTACTCCCGGGACAGGGGAGGCAATCAGCCCCAGCATTTT,CASSYSRDRGGNQPQHF
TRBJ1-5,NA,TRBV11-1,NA,TGTGCCAGCAGCTTTTCGGGAGAGGGTCAGCCCCAGCATTTT,CASSFSGEGQPQHF
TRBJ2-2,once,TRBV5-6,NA,TGTGCCAGCAGCTTGCGGGTCACCGGGGAGCTGTTTTTT,CASSLRVTGELFF
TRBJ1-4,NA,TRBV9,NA,TGTGCCAGCAGCGTTAGCTCGTCAGTCCCGGAAAAACTGTTTTTT,CASSVSSSVPEKLFF
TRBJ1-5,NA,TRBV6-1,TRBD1,TGTGCCAGCAGTGCCCGACAGGGGTATAGCAATCAGCCCCAGCATTTT,CASSARQGYSNQPQHF
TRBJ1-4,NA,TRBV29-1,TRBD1,TGCAGCGTTGAGGGGACAGCTAATGAAAAACTGTTTTTT,CSVEGTANEKLFF
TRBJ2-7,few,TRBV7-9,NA,TGTGCCAGCAGCTACAGCTCGACCCCCGAGCAGTACTTC,CASSYSSTPEQYF
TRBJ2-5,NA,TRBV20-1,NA,TGCAGTGCTAGTCGGGGACACCGACAAGAGACCCAGTACTTC,CSASRGHRQETQYF
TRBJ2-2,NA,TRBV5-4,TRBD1,TGTGCCAGCAGTTGTGGGACAGGGCGAACTGTTTTT,CASSCGTGRTVF
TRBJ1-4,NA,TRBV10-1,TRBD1,TGCGCCAGCAGCAGGGGGCGAAGGACGGAAAAACTGTTTTTT,CASSRGRRTEKLFF